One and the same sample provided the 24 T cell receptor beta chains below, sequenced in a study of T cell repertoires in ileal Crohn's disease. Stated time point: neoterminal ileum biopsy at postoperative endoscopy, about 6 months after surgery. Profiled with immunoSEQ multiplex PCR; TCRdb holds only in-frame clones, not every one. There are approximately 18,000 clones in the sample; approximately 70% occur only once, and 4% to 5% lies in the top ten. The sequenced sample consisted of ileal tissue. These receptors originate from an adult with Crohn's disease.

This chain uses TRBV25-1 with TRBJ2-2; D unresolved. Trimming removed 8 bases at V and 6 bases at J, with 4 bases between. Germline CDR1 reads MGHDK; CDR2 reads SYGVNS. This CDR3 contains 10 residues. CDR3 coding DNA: TGTGCCAGCCCTTCCGGGGAGCTGTTTTTT. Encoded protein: CASPSGELFF.

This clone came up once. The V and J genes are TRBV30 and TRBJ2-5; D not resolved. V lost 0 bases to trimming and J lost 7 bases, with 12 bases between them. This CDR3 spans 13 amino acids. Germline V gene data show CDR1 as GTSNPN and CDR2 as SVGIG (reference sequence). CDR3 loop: CAWSVETRGTQYF. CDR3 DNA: TGTGCCTGGAGTGTTGAGACACGTGGGACCCAGTACTTC.

The CDR3 region is CASSMTSGGLGDTQYF. CDR3 DNA: TGCGCCAGCAGCATGACTAGCGGGGGGTTGGGAGATACGCAGTATTTT. The V gene is TRBV5-1, the J gene TRBJ2-3, with 13 bases aligning to TRBD2. V lost 4 bases and J lost 5; bases outside the gene matches: 7. The CDR3 has 16 residues. Per the germline V gene, CDR1 is SGHRS and CDR2 is YFSETQ.

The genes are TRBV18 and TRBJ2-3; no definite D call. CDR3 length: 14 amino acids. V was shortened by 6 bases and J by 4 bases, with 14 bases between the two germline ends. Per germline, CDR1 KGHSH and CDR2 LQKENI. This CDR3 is CASSSRISADTQYF. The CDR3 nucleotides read TGTGCCAGCTCCTCTAGAATATCAGCAGATACGCAGTATTTT.

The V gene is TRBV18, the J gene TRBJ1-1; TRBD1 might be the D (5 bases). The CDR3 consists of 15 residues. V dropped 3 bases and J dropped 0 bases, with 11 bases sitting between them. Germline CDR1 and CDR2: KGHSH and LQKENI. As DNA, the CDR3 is TGTGCCAGCTCACCCACGGGAGGGGTGAACACTGAAGCTTTCTTT. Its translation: CASSPTGGVNTEAFF.

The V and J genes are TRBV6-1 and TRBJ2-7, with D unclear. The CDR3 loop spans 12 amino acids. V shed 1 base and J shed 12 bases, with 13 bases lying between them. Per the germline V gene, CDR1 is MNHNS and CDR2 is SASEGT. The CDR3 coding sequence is TGTGCCAGCAGTGAAGGGTCAGTCCGCGGGTACTTC. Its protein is CASSEGSVRGYF.

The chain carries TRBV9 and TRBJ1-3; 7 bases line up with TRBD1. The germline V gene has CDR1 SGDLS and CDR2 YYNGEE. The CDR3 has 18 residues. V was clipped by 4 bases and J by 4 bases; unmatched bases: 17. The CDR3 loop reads CASSSNTRGGKSGNTIYF. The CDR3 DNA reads TGTGCCAGCAGCTCGAACACCCGAGGGGGCAAATCGGGAAACACCATATATTTT.

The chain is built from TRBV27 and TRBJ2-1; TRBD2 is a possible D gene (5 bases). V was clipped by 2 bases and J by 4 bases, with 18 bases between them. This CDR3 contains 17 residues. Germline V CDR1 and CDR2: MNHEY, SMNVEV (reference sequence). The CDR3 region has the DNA TGTGCCAGCAGTTTAGGGTTGGGCGCGGGCGTTTACAATGAGCAGTTCTTC. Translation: CASSLGLGAGVYNEQFF.

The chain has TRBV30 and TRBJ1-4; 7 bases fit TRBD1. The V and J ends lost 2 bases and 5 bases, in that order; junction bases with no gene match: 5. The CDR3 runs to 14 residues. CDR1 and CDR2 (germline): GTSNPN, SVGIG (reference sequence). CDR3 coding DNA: TGTGCCTGGAGTCCCGGGACAGTGAATGAAAAACTGTTTTTT. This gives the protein CAWSPGTVNEKLFF.

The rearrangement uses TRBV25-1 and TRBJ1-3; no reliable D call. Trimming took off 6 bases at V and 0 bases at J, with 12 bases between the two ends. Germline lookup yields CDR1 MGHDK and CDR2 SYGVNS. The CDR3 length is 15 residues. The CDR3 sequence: CASRSPGISGNTIYF. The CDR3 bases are TGTGCCAGCAGGTCCCCGGGGATCTCTGGAAACACCATATATTTT.

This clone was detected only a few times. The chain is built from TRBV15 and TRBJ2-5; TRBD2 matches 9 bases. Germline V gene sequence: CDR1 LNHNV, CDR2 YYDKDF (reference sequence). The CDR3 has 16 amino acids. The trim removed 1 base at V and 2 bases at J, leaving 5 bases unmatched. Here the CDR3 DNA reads TGTGCCACCAGCAGAGGTCTAGCGGGACCTCAAGAGACCCAGTACTTC. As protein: CATSRGLAGPQETQYF.

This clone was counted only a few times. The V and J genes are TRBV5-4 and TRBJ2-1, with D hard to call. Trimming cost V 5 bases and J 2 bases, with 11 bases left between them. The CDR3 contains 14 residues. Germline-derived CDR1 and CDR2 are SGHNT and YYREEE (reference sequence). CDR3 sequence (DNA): TGTGCCAGCAGGGCTGGCGGAACCTACAATGAGCAGTTCTTC. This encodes CASRAGGTYNEQFF.

CDR3 bases: TGCGCCAGCAGCACTCGGGCTAGCGGGAAGGCAGATACGCAGTATTTT. The encoded protein is CASSTRASGKADTQYF. The chain has TRBV5-1 and TRBJ2-3; 9 bases are shared with TRBD2. The CDR3 spans 16 residues. Germline V lookup: CDR1 SGHRS, CDR2 YFSETQ. V was pared by 4 bases and J by 4 bases, with 10 bases of the junction left unmatched.

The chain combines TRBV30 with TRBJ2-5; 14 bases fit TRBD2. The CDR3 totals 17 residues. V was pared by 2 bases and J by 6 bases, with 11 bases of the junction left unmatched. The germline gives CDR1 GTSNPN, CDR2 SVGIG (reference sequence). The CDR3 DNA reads TGTGCCTGGAGTCGTATGACTAGCGGGGGGGCCAAGCAGACCCAGTACTTC. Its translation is CAWSRMTSGGAKQTQYF.

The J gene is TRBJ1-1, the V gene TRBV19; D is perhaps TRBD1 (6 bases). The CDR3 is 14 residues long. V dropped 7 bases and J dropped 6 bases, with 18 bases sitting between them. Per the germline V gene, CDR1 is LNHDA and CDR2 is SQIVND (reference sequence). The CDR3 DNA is TGTGCCAGTACCAAAGAACAGGGTGTCGCTGAAGCTTTCTTT. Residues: CASTKEQGVAEAFF.

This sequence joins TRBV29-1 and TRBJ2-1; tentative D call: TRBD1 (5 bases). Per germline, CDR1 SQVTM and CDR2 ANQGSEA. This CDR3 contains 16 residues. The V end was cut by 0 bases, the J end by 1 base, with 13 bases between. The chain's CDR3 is CSVEDLGARSYNEQFF. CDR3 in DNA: TGCAGCGTTGAAGATCTAGGGGCCAGGTCCTACAATGAGCAGTTCTTC.

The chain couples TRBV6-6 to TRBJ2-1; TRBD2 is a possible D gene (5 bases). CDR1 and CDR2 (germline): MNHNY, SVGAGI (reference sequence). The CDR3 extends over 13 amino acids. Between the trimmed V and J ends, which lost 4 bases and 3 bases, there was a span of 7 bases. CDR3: CASSSGIYNEQFF. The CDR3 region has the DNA TGTGCCAGCAGTTCCGGGATCTACAATGAGCAGTTCTTC.

The CDR3 sequence: CASSNRGLFGYTF. DNA of the CDR3: TGTGCCAGCAGTAACAGGGGTTTGTTTGGCTACACCTTC. J is TRBJ1-2 and V is TRBV6-5, with TRBD1 identical over 7 bases. This CDR3 is built from 13 residues. J was trimmed by 7 bases and V by 5 bases; bases with no gene match: 7. Germline values: CDR1 MNHEY, CDR2 SVGAGI.

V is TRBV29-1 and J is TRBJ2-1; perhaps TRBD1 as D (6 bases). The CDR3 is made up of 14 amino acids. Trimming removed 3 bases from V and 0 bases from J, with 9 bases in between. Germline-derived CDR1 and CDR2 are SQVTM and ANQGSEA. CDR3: CSVEGAGSYNEQFF. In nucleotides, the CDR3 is TGCAGCGTTGAGGGGGCTGGCTCCTACAATGAGCAGTTCTTC.

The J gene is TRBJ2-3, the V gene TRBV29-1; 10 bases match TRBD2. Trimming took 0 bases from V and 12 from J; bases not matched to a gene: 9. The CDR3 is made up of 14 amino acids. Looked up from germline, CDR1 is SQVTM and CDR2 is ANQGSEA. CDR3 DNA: TGCAGCGTTGAAGAAACGGCTAGCGGGGGTCCCCAGTATTTT. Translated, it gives CSVEETASGGPQYF.

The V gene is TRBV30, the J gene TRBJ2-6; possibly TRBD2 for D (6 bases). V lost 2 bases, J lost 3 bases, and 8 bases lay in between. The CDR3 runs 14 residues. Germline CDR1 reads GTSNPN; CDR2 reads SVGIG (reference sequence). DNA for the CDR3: TGTGCCTGGAGTAGAGCGGGTGGGGCCAACGTCCTGACTTTC. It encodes CAWSRAGGANVLTF.

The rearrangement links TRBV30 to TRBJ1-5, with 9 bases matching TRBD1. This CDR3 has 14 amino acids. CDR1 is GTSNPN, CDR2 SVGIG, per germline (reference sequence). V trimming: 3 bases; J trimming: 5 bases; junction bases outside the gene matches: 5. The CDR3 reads CAWSLGQGDQPQHF. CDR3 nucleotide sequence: TGTGCCTGGAGCTTGGGACAGGGTGATCAGCCCCAGCATTTT. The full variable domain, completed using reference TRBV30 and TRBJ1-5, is SQTIHQWPATLVQPVGSPLSLECTVEGTSNPNLYWYRQAAGRGLQLLFYSVGIGQISSEVPQNLSASRPQDRQFILSSKKLLLSDSGFYLCAWSLGQGDQPQHFGDGTRLSIL.

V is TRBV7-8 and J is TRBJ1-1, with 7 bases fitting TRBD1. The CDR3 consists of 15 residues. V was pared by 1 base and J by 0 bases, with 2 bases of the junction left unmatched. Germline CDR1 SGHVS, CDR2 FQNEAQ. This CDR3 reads CASSLVGGLNTEAFF. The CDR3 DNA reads TGTGCCAGCAGCTTAGTAGGGGGCTTGAACACTGAAGCTTTCTTT.

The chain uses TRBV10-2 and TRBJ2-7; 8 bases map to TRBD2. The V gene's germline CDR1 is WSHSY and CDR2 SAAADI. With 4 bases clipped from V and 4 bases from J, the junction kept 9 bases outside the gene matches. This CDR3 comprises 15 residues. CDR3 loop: CASSAGRLAGYEQYF. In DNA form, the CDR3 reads TGCGCCAGCAGTGCCGGTCGGCTAGCGGGTTACGAGCAGTACTTC.